This is a list of T cell receptor beta chains from one sample in a study of blood T cell repertoires in COVID-19. TCRdb keeps only in-frame clones here, not all; method: immunoSEQ multiplex PCR. The sample holds some 510,000 clones, 88% seen once. The source material was PBMCs or T cells enriched from blood (not recorded which). Source of these receptors: a woman aged 40 to 50 who had recovered from COVID-19. The CDR3 runs from the conserved cysteine through the conserved F or W. A D gene is named only where the DNA matches it firmly. The size of a clone is reported for some rows only, either as once, few or many, or as a class for expanded clones.

size	D	J	V	CDR3	DNA
NA	NA	TRBJ1-1	TRBV7-2	CASRIPGGFEAFF	TGTGCCAGCAGGATACCGGGGGGATTTGAAGCTTTCTTT
NA	TRBD2	TRBJ2-1	TRBV27	CATFKVGGSEQFF	TGTGCCACCTTCAAGGTCGGGGGGAGTGAGCAGTTCTTC
NA	TRBD2	TRBJ2-2	TRBV6-5	CASSTLTSEGGELFF	TGTGCCAGCAGCACTCTGACTAGCGAAGGCGGGGAGCTGTTTTTT
NA	TRBD1	TRBJ1-5	TRBV5-6	CASSFLQGNQPQHF	TGTGCCAGCAGCTTCCTACAGGGGAATCAGCCCCAGCATTTT
NA	TRBD1	TRBJ1-5	TRBV6-5	CASHPGGGQPQHF	TGTGCCAGCCACCCAGGGGGCGGTCAGCCCCAGCATTTT
NA	NA	TRBJ1-5	TRBV6-2/TRBV6-3	CASSSGWLSNQPQHF	TGTGCCAGCAGTTCCGGGTGGCTAAGCAATCAGCCCCAGCATTTT
NA	TRBD1	TRBJ2-7	TRBV7-9	CASSLRQGAYEQYF	TGTGCCAGCAGCTTACGTCAGGGGGCCTACGAGCAGTACTTC
NA	NA	TRBJ1-2	TRBV6-5	CAASTGRGGYTF	TGTGCCGCCTCGACAGGCCGCGGGGGCTACACCTTC
NA	TRBD2	TRBJ2-2	TRBV6-2/TRBV6-3	CASSPLSGRGELFF	TGTGCCAGCAGTCCCCTTAGCGGGAGGGGGGAGCTGTTTTTT
NA	NA	TRBJ1-1	TRBV15	CATSRGRVGTEAFF	TGTGCCACCAGCAGAGGCAGGGTTGGCACTGAAGCTTTCTTT
few	TRBD1	TRBJ2-7	TRBV4-1	CASSHRPTGEGYEQYF	TGCGCCAGCAGCCACCGACCAACAGGGGAAGGCTACGAGCAGTACTTC
NA	TRBD1	TRBJ1-2	TRBV10-2	CASRVDRENPSNYGYTF	TGCGCCAGCAGGGTGGACAGGGAAAACCCTTCAAACTATGGCTACACCTTC
once	TRBD1	TRBJ1-4	TRBV25-1	CASSATGAGNEKLFF	TGTGCCAGCAGTGCCACAGGGGCGGGAAATGAAAAACTGTTTTTT
NA	TRBD2	TRBJ2-1	TRBV4-3	CASSDIAGAHNEQFF	TGCGCCAGCAGCGATATAGCGGGAGCCCACAATGAGCAGTTCTTC
NA	TRBD1	TRBJ1-2	TRBV29-1	CSVVKRDRGNYGYTF	TGCAGCGTTGTAAAACGAGACAGGGGGAACTATGGCTACACCTTC
NA	TRBD2	TRBJ2-7	TRBV5-8	CASSRGLMISSYEQYF	TGTGCCAGCAGCCGGGGACTAATGATTAGCTCCTACGAGCAGTACTTC
NA	NA	TRBJ2-2	TRBV10-2	CASMAVNTGELFF	TGCGCCAGCATGGCGGTGAACACCGGGGAGCTGTTTTTT
NA	TRBD1	TRBJ1-2	TRBV10-3	CAISDGTGGVPTGGYTF	TGTGCCATCAGTGATGGGACAGGGGGCGTCCCCACTGGTGGCTACACCTTC
NA	NA	TRBJ2-5	TRBV27	CASSRLLQETQYF	TGTGCCAGCAGCAGGCTACTCCAAGAGACCCAGTACTTC
NA	NA	TRBJ1-6	TRBV7-9	CASSLSRGLVSPLHF	TGTGCCAGCAGCCTGAGTAGAGGGTTAGTTTCACCCCTCCACTTT
NA	TRBD2	TRBJ2-1	TRBV29-1	CSESGSSYNEQFF	TGCAGCGAAAGCGGGAGCTCCTACAATGAGCAGTTCTTC
NA	NA	TRBJ2-1	TRBV15	CATSREWLRTYNEQFF	TGTGCCACCAGCAGAGAGTGGCTGAGGACTTACAATGAGCAGTTCTTC
few	NA	TRBJ1-1	TRBV6-5	CASSPSLVTEAFF	TGTGCCAGCAGCCCGAGTTTAGTCACTGAAGCTTTCTTT
NA	TRBD1	TRBJ1-1	TRBV27	CASSSTGSGTEAFF	TGTGCCAGCAGTTCGACAGGGTCGGGCACTGAAGCTTTCTTT
NA	NA	TRBJ1-2	TRBV28	CASSIDRGYTF	TGTGCCAGCAGCATAGACAGGGGCTACACCTTC
NA	TRBD2	TRBJ2-7	TRBV19	CASSIGQRGTYEQYF	TGTGCCAGTAGTATAGGGCAGCGGGGGACCTACGAGCAGTACTTC
NA	TRBD1	TRBJ1-5	TRBV25-1	CASSDGETGSRGQPQHF	TGTGCCAGCAGTGATGGGGAGACAGGGAGTAGGGGTCAGCCCCAGCATTTT